The clone carrying this T cell receptor beta chain came up many times. Antigen: not known. The data belong to a study of regulatory T cells in long-lasting Graves disease. Study outcomes and limitations: With some 2,800 shared public clonotypes, persistent patients exceeded new patients, who shared about 1,000.

The time point denotes: newly diagnosed GD, antithyroid drugs for less than 3 months. Scientists built the TCR library using RNA that was extracted from PBMCs. Building of the TCR beta libraries involved iRepertoire HTBI primers and Arm-PCR of CDR3 regions. Using its own MiXCR run on the multiplex PCR reads, TCRdb lists one record per CDR3 protein. The sample consists of about 350,000 distinct CDR3 sequences, around 15% of them appearing once. The sample was also reused in another study, on T cells in Graves' hyperthyroidism and ophthalmopathy.

The sample consisted of peripheral blood mononuclear cells (PBMCs), taken at new diagnosis, from a patient treated with antithyroid drugs. This sequence was found in a young woman with Graves disease.

For the CDR3, the DNA is TGTGCCAGCAGTGGTTCCGGGACTATCTTGCATGAGCAGTTCTTC. Its protein product is CASSGSGTILHEQFF. This chain joins TRBV2 and TRBJ2-1; 7 bases fit TRBD2. Germline assignment: CDR1 SNHLY and CDR2 FYNNEI. The V and J ends lost 4 bases and 8 bases, in that order; junction bases with no gene match: 11. The CDR3 contains 15 residues.